Listed below are T cell receptor beta chains from one sample, sequenced in a study of cytomegalovirus exposure and HLA in healthy donors. Sequenced by immunoSEQ multiplex PCR; TCRdb stores in-frame clones only, minus some. The data contain around 150,000 clones, about 90% of them singletons. Material: PBMCs. The receptors derive from a woman aged 18-29 years in good health and CMV-seropositive. Each CDR3 is given with its conserved first and last residue. The D gene is left open where the match is weak. Clone size, where shown, is once, few, many, or a class for clones that have expanded.

cdr3_aa cdr3_nt j_call clone_size d_call v_call
CASSYFGERNEQFF TGTGCCAGCAGTTATTTTGGGGAGCGGAATGAGCAGTTCTTC TRBJ2-1 . . TRBV6-6
CASSNGTSRRETQYF TGTGCCAGCTCAAACGGGACTAGCCGGAGAGAGACCCAGTACTTC TRBJ2-5 . TRBD2 TRBV18
CASSPGLALETQYF TGTGCCAGCAGCCCGGGACTAGCGTTGGAGACCCAGTACTTC TRBJ2-5 once TRBD2 TRBV5-4
CASSIGPGQNTEAFF TGTGCCAGTAGTATTGGGCCGGGACAGAACACTGAAGCTTTCTTT TRBJ1-1 . . TRBV19
CASSSWTNYEQYF TGTGCCAGCAGTTCCTGGACTAACTACGAGCAGTACTTC TRBJ2-7 . . TRBV28
CASSEFRVSGNTIYF TGTGCCAGCTCGGAATTCAGGGTCTCTGGAAACACCATATATTTT TRBJ1-3 . . TRBV18
CASSLAGQPGYTF TGTGCCAGCAGCTTAGCGGGACAGCCTGGCTACACCTTC TRBJ1-2 . TRBD1 TRBV7-9
CASSQEAHTNTGELFF TGCGCCAGCAGCCAAGAGGCCCATACGAACACCGGGGAGCTGTTTTTT TRBJ2-2 . . TRBV4-1
CASSSPPRLAGEVDTQYF TGCGCCAGCAGCTCCCCCCCTCGACTAGCGGGAGAGGTAGATACGCAGTATTTT TRBJ2-3 once TRBD2 TRBV5-1
CASSGSVVGLGSGANVLTF TGTGCCAGCAGTGGTTCCGTTGTGGGGCTAGGGTCTGGGGCCAACGTCCTGACTTTC TRBJ2-6 . . TRBV6-1
CASNDDGGAQETQYF TGTGCCAGTAATGACGATGGGGGGGCCCAAGAGACCCAGTACTTC TRBJ2-5 . . TRBV19
CASSYSMASRVQPQHF TGTGCCAGCAGTTACTCGATGGCAAGTCGGGTGCAGCCCCAGCATTTT TRBJ1-5 . . TRBV6-5
CASSPPSSGGRQETQYF TGTGCCAGCAGTCCCCCGTCTAGCGGGGGTCGCCAAGAGACCCAGTACTTC TRBJ2-5 . TRBD2 TRBV27
CASSRLAVETQYF TGCGCCAGCAGCCGACTCGCCGTAGAGACCCAGTACTTC TRBJ2-5 . . TRBV4-1
CASSVAGGGKTQYF TGTGCCAGCAGCGTAGCGGGGGGTGGAAAGACCCAGTACTTC TRBJ2-5 . TRBD2 TRBV6-5
CASSLLPKGDTEAFF TGTGCCAGCAGCTTATTGCCAAAGGGGGACACTGAAGCTTTCTTT TRBJ1-1 . . TRBV7-6
CASSQEIGVITYNEQFF TGTGCCAGCAGCCAAGAAATAGGGGTAATTACCTACAATGAGCAGTTCTTC TRBJ2-1 . . TRBV14
CASSLALGENYGYTF TGTGCCAGCAGCTTAGCGCTGGGAGAGAACTATGGCTACACCTTC TRBJ1-2 . . TRBV7-8
CASSLPGQGAEAFF TGCGCCAGCAGTTTACCGGGACAGGGAGCTGAAGCTTTCTTT TRBJ1-1 . TRBD1 TRBV5-1
CAGGTGVNEQFF TGTGCCGGGGGCACAGGGGTCAATGAGCAGTTCTTC TRBJ2-1 once TRBD1 TRBV6-1
CASSYGGGNTDTQYF TGTGCCAGCAGCTACGGCGGGGGGAACACAGATACGCAGTATTTT TRBJ2-3 . TRBD2 TRBV7-2
CASSQTSGGAPSYNEQFF TGTGCCAGCAGCCAGACTAGCGGGGGGGCTCCCTCCTACAATGAGCAGTTCTTC TRBJ2-1 once TRBD2 TRBV13
CASSLAYAGEAETQYF TGTGCCAGCAGCTTAGCTTATGCGGGAGAGGCGGAGACCCAGTACTTC TRBJ2-5 . TRBD2 TRBV11-2
CASSLVRNIQYF TGTGCCAGCAGCTTAGTTCGAAACATTCAGTACTTC TRBJ2-4 once . TRBV7-8
CASSLEHDSSYEQYF TGTGCCAGCAGCTTAGAACACGACAGCTCCTACGAGCAGTACTTC TRBJ2-7 . . TRBV11-2
CASSFVAGESETQYF TGTGCCAGCAGCTTCGTAGCGGGAGAATCAGAGACCCAGTACTTC TRBJ2-5 once TRBD2 TRBV7-6
CSTGRGGKETQYF TGCAGTACGGGGAGGGGAGGAAAAGAGACCCAGTACTTC TRBJ2-5 . TRBD2 TRBV29-1
CASSTKEGASGYGYTF TGTGCCAGCAGCACTAAGGAGGGGGCCAGCGGCTATGGCTACACCTTC TRBJ1-2 few TRBD1 TRBV5-4
CASSEPQGATDTQYF TGTGCCAGCAGTGAACCGCAGGGGGCCACAGATACGCAGTATTTT TRBJ2-3 once TRBD1 TRBV2
CASSAPRGGNQPQHF TGTGCCAGCAGTGCACCCCGGGGGGGTAATCAGCCCCAGCATTTT TRBJ1-5 . . TRBV6-1
CAISARGETQYF TGTGCCATCAGTGCGAGGGGGGAGACCCAGTACTTC TRBJ2-5 . . TRBV10-3
CASSLAKGVSTEAFF TGCGCCAGCAGCTTGGCCAAGGGAGTGAGCACTGAAGCTTTCTTT TRBJ1-1 once . TRBV5-1
CASGSGGEYNEQFF TGCGCCAGCGGGAGTGGCGGGGAGTACAATGAGCAGTTCTTC TRBJ2-1 . . TRBV5-1
CASSHGRQGGQETQYF TGTGCCAGCAGCCATGGGCGGCAGGGGGGCCAAGAGACCCAGTACTTC TRBJ2-5 . . TRBV2
CASGMLFLAKNIQYF TGTGCCAGCGGCATGTTGTTCCTAGCCAAAAACATTCAGTACTTC TRBJ2-4 . . TRBV21-1
CASTGFENTEAFF TGCGCCAGCACGGGGTTCGAAAACACTGAAGCTTTCTTT TRBJ1-1 . . TRBV5-1
CASRHPDRSSSGANVLTF TGCGCCAGCAGACACCCGGACAGATCTTCCTCTGGGGCCAACGTCCTGACTTTC TRBJ2-6 once . TRBV4-1
CASSPIGTGGNNEQFF TGTGCCAGCTCCCCTATAGGGACAGGGGGCAACAATGAGCAGTTCTTC TRBJ2-1 once TRBD1 TRBV28